This T cell receptor beta chain originates from a study of shared clonotypes between healthy human individuals. This clone has a count of ten or more. All donors were healthy HIV-negative adults lacking recent acute infections or vaccinations. Sorted subsets were amplified in replicate PCRs using about 210 ng DNA, tens of thousands of T cell genomes. Assay used: immunoSEQ multiplex PCR; TCRdb lists only in-frame clones, some missing. This sample yields about 1 million clones, of which about three quarters are seen a single time; less than 1.5% belongs to the top ten. Germline CDR1 is GTSNPN and CDR2 is SVGIG (reference sequence). V lost 3 bases and J lost 7, with 10 bases in between. This CDR3 has 12 residues.

Source material: memory CD4+ T cells sorted from blood. Documented subset: CD45RA-negative fraction. This TCR was recovered from a young man in good health. V gene TRBV30 combines with J gene TRBJ2-1; D ambiguous. The CDR3 reads CAWRVLGNEQFF. The CDR3 DNA follows: TGTGCCTGGAGAGTTTTGGGGAATGAGCAGTTCTTC. Looking up the rest from reference TRBV30 and TRBJ2-1 gives the full variable domain: SQTIHQWPATLVQPVGSPLSLECTVEGTSNPNLYWYRQAAGRGLQLLFYSVGIGQISSEVPQNLSASRPQDRQFILSSKKLLLSDSGFYLCAWRVLGNEQFFGPGTRLTVL.